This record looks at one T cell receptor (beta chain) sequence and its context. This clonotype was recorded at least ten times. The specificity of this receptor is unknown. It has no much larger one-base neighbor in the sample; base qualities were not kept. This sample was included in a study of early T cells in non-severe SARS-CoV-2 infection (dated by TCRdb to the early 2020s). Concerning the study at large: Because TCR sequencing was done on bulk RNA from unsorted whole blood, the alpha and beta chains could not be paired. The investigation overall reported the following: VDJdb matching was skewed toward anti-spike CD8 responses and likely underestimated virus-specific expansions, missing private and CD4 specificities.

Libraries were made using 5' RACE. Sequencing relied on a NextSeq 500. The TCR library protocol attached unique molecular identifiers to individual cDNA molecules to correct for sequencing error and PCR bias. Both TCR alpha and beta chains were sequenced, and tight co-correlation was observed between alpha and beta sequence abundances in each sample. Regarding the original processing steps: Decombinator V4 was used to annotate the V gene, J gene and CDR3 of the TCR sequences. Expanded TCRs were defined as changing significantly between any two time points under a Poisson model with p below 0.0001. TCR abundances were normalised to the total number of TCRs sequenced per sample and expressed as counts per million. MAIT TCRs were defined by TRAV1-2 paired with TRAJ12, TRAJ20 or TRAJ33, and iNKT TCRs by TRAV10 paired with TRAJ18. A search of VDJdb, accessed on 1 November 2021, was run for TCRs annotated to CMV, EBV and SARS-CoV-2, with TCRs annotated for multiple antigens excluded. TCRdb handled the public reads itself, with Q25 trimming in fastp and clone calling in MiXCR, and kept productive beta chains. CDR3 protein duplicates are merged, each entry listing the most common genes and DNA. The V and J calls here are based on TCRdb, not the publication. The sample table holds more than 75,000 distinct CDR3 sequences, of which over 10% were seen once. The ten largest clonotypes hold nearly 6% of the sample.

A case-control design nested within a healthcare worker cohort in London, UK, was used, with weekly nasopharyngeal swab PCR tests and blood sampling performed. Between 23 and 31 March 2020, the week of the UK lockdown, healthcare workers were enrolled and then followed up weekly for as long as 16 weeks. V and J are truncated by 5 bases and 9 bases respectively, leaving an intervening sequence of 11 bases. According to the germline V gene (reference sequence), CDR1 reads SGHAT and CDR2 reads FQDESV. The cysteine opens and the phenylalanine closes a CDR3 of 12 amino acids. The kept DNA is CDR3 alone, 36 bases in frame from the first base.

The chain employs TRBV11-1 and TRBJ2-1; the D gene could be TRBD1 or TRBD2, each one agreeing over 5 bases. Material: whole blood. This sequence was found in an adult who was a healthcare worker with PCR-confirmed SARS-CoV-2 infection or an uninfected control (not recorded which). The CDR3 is CASSDGTFEQFF. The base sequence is TGTGCCAGCAGCGACGGGACCTTTGAGCAGTTCTTC.